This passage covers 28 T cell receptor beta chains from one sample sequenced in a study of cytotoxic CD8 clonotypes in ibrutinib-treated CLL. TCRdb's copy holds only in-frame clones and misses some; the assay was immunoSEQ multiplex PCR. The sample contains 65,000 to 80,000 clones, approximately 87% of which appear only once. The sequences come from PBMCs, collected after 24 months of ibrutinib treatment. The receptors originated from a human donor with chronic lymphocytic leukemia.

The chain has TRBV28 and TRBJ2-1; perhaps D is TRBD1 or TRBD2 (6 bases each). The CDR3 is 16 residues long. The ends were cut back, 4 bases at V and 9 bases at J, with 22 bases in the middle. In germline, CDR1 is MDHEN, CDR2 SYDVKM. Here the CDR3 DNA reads TGTGCCAGCAGTTCGAGGGACGGTTCGGGGGCGGCTGAGCAGTTCTTC. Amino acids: CASSSRDGSGAAEQFF.

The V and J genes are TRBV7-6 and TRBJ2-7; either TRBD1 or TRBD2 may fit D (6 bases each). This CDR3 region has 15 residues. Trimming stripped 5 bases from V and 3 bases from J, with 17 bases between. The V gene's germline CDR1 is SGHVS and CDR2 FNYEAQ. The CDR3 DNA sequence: TGTGCCAGCAGCCCAACGGTGGGGGGCGTCTACGAGCAGTACTTC. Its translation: CASSPTVGGVYEQYF.

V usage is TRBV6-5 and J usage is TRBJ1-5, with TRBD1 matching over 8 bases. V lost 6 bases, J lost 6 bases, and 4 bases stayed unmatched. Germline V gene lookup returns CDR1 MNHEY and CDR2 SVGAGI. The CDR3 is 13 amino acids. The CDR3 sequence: CASSRGLIQPQHF. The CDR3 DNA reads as TGTGCCAGCAGCAGGGGGCTGATTCAGCCCCAGCATTTT.

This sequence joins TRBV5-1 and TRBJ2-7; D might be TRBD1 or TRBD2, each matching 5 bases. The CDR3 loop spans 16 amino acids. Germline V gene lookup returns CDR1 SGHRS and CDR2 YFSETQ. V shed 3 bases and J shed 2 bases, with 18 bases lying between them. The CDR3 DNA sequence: TGCGCCAGCAGCTCCGGGGCAGGATTGGCCACCTACGAGCAGTACTTC. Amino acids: CASSSGAGLATYEQYF.

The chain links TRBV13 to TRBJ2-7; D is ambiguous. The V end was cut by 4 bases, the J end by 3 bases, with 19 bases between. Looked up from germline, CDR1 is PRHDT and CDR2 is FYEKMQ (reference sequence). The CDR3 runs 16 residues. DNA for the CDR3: TGTGCCAGCAGCTCCATTTACGGCGGCGCCCGCTACGAGCAGTACTTC. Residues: CASSSIYGGARYEQYF.

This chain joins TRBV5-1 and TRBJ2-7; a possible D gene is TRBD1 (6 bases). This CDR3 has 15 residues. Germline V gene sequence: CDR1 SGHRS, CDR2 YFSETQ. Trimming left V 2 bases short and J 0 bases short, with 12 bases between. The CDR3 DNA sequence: TGCGCCAGCAGCTTACAGGGTAGTCACTCCTACGAGCAGTACTTC. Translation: CASSLQGSHSYEQYF.

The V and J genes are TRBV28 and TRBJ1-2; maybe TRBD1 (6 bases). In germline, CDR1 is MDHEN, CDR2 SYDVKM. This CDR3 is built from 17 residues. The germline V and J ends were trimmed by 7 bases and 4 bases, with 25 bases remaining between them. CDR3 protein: CASTLSGGQGTLYGYTF. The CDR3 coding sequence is TGTGCCAGCACCCTCTCTGGGGGGCAGGGGACCCTCTATGGCTACACCTTC.

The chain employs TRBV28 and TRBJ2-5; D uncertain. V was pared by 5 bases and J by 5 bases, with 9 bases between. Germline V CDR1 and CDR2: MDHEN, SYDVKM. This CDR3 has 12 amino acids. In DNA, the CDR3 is TGTGCCAGCAGTCTGGGGATCGAGACCCAGTACTTC. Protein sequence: CASSLGIETQYF.

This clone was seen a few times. The CDR3 loop reads CASSLASGQGTDTQYF. The CDR3 DNA follows: TGTGCCAGCAGCTTAGCGTCGGGACAGGGCACAGATACGCAGTATTTT. The V gene is TRBV7-9, the J gene TRBJ2-3, with 8 bases fitting TRBD1. The CDR3 runs 16 residues. V lost 0 bases and J lost 1; bases outside the gene matches: 3. CDR1 SEHNR and CDR2 FQNEAQ come from the germline V gene (reference sequence).

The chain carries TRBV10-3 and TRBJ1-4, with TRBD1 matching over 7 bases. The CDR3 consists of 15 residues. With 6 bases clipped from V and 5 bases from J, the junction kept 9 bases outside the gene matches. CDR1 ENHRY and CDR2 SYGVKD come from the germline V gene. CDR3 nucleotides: TGTGCCATCAGGGACCCCGGGACAGAGAATGAAAAACTGTTTTTT. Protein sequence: CAIRDPGTENEKLFF.

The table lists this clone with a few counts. CDR3 bases: TGCGCCAGCAGCCAAGGTCCCACAGGGGCTAACTATGGCTACACCTTC. The encoded protein is CASSQGPTGANYGYTF. V is TRBV4-3 and J is TRBJ1-2; TRBD1 matches at 7 bases. Germline V gene sequence: CDR1 LGHNA, CDR2 YSLEER. The V segment lost 1 base and the J segment 0 bases; nucleotides outside the gene matches: 5. This CDR3 has 16 amino acids.

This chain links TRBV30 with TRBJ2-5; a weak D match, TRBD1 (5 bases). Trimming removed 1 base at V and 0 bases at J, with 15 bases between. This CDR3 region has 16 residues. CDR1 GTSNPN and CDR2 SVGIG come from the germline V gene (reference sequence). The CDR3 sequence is CAWSGFPQVDQETQYF. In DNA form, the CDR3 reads TGTGCCTGGAGTGGGTTCCCACAGGTTGACCAAGAGACCCAGTACTTC.

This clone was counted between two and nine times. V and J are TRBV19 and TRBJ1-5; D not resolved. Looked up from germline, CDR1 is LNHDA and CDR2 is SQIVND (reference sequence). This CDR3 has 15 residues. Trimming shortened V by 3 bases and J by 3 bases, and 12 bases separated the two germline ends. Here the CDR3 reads CASSIHHMDNQPQHF. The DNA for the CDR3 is TGTGCCAGTAGTATCCACCACATGGACAATCAGCCCCAGCATTTT.

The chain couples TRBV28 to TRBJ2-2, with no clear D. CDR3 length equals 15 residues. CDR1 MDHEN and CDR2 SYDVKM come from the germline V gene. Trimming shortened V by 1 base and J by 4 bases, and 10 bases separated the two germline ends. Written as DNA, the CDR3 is TGTGCCAGCAGTTTATACCCCAGTGGCACCGGGGAGCTGTTTTTT. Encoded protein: CASSLYPSGTGELFF.

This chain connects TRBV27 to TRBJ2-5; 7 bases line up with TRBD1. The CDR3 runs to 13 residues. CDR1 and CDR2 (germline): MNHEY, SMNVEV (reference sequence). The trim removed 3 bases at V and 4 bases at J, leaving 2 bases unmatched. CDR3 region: CASSFTGVETQYF. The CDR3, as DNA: TGTGCCAGCAGTTTTACAGGGGTAGAGACCCAGTACTTC.

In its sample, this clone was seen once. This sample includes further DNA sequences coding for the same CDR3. The CDR3 loop reads CASSLAGRRETQYF. DNA of the CDR3: TGCGCCAGCAGCTTGGCAGGCAGGAGAGAGACCCAGTACTTC. The gene calls are TRBV5-1 and TRBJ2-5; no definite D call. This CDR3 has 14 residues. CDR1 and CDR2 from the germline V gene are SGHRS and YFSETQ. V lost 0 bases and J 4 bases, leaving 10 bases between the germline ends.

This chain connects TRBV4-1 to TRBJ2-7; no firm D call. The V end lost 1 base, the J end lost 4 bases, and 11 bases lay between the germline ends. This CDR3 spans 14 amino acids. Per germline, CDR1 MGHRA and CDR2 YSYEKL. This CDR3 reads CASSQGSYGYEQYF. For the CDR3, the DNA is TGCGCCAGCAGCCAAGGCTCGTACGGTTACGAGCAGTACTTC.

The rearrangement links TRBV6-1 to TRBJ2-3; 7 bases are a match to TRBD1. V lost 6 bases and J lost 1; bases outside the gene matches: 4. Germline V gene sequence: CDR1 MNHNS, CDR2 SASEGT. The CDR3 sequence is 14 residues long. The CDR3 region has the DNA TGTGCCAGCAGGGTAGACAGGGGCACAGATACGCAGTATTTT. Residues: CASRVDRGTDTQYF.

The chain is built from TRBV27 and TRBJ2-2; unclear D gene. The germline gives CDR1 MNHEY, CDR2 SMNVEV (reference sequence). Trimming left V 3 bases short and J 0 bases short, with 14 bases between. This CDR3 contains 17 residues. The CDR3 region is CASSFYPRQANTGELFF. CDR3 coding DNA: TGTGCCAGCAGTTTTTACCCCCGGCAGGCGAACACCGGGGAGCTGTTTTTT.

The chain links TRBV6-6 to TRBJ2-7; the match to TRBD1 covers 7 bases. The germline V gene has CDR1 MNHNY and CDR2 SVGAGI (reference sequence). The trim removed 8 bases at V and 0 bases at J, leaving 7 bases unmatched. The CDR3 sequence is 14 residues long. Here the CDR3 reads CASRRQGDSYEQYF. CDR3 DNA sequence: TGTGCCAGCCGCCGACAGGGAGACTCCTACGAGCAGTACTTC.

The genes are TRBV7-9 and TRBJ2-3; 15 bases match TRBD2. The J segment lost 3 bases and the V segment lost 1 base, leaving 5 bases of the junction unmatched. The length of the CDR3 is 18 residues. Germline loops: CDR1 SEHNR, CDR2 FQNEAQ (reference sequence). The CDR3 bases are TGTGCCAGCAGCTTAGAAGGACTAGCGGGAGGGCCGACAGATACGCAGTATTTT. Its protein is CASSLEGLAGGPTDTQYF.

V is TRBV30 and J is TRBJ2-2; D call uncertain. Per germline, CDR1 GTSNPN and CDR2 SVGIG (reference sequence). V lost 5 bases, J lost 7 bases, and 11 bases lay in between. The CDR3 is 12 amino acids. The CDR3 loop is CAWRSGGGELFF. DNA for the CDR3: TGTGCCTGGCGCTCAGGTGGCGGGGAGCTGTTTTTT. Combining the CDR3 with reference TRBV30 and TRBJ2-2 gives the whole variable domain SQTIHQWPATLVQPVGSPLSLECTVEGTSNPNLYWYRQAAGRGLQLLFYSVGIGQISSEVPQNLSASRPQDRQFILSSKKLLLSDSGFYLCAWRSGGGELFFGEGSRLTVL.

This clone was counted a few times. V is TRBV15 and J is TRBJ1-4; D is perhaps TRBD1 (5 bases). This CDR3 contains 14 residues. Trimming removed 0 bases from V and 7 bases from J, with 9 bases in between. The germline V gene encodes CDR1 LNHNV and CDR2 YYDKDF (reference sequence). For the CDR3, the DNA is TGTGCCACCAGCAGAGATCGACAGAGTGAAAAACTGTTTTTT. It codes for CATSRDRQSEKLFF.

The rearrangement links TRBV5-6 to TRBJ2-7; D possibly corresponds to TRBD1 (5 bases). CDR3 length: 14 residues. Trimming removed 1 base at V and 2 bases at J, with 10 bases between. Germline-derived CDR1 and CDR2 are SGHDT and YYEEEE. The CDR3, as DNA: TGTGCCAGCAGCTTGAGACAGATCACCTACGAGCAGTACTTC. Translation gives CASSLRQITYEQYF.

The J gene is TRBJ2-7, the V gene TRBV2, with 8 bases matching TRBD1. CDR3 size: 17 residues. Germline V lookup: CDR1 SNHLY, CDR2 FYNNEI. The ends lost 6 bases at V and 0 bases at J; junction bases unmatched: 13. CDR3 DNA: TGTGCCAGCAGGGGAGGCTCCTGGACAGGGAGCTCCTACGAGCAGTACTTC. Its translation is CASRGGSWTGSSYEQYF.

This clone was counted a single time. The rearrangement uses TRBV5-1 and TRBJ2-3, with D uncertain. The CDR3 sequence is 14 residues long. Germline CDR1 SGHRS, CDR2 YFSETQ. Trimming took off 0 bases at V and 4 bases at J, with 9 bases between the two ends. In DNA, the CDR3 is TGCGCCAGCAGCTTGGCGGCAGGACCAGATACGCAGTATTTT. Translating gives CASSLAAGPDTQYF.

CDR3 sequence: CASSESRFVMREQFF. In DNA, the CDR3 is TGCGCCAGCAGTGAGTCTAGATTTGTGATGCGGGAGCAGTTCTTC. V usage is TRBV10-1 and J usage is TRBJ2-1; the D is unclear. CDR1 and CDR2 from the germline V gene are WNHNN and SYGVQD (reference sequence). The CDR3 is made up of 15 amino acids. V dropped 0 bases and J dropped 10 bases, with 16 bases sitting between them.

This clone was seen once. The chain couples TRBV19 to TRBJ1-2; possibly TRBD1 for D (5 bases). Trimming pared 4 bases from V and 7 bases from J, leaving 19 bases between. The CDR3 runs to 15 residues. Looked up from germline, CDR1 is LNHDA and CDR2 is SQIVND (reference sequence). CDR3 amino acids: CASSTRDLSRSGYTF. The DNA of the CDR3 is TGTGCCAGTAGTACAAGGGACCTCTCAAGAAGTGGCTACACCTTC.